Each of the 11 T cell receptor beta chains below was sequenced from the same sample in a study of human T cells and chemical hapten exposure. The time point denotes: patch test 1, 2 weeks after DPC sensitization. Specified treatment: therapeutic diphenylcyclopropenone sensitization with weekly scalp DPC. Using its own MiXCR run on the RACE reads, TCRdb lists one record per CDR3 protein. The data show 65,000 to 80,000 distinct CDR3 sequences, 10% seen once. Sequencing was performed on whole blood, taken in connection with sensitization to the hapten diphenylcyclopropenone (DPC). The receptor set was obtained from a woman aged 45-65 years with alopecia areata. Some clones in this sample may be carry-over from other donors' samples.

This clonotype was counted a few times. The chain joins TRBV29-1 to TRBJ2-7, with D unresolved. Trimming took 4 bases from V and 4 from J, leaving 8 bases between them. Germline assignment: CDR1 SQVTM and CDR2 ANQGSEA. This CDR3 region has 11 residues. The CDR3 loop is CSVVLGYEQYF. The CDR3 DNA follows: TGCAGCGTTGTTCTAGGGTACGAGCAGTACTTC.

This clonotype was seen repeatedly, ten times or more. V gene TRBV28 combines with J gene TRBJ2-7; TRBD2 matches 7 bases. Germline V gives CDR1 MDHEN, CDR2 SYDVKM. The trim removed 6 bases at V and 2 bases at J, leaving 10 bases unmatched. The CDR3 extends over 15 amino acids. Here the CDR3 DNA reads TGTGCCAGCAGCCGGACGGGGGGATTGACCTACGAGCAGTACTTC. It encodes CASSRTGGLTYEQYF.

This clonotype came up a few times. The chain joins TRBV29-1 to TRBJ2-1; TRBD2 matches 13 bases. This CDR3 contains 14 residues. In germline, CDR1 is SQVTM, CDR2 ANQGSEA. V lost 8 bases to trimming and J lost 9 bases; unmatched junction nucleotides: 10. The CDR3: CSFMRTSGSGEQFF. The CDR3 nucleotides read TGCAGCTTCATGCGGACTAGCGGGAGCGGTGAGCAGTTCTTC.

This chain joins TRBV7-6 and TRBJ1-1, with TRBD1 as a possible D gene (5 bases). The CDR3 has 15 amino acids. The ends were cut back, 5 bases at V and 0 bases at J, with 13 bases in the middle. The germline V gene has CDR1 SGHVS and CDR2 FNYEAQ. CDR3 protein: CASSPYQGLNTEAFF. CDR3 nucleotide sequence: TGTGCCAGCAGCCCGTACCAGGGCCTGAACACTGAAGCTTTCTTT.

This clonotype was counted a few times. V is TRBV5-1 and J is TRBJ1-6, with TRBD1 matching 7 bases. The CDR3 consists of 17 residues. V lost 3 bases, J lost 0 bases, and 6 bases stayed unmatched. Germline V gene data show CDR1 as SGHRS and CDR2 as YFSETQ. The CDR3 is CASSWGDSSSYNSPLHF. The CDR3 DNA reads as TGCGCCAGCAGCTGGGGGGACAGCAGCTCCTATAATTCACCCCTCCACTTT. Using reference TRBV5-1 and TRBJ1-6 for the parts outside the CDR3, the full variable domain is KAGVTQTPRYLIKTRGQQVTLSCSPISGHRSVSWYQQTPGQGLQFLFEYFSETQRNKGNFPGRFSGRQFSNSRSEMNVSTLELGDSALYLCASSWGDSSSYNSPLHFGNGTRLTVT.

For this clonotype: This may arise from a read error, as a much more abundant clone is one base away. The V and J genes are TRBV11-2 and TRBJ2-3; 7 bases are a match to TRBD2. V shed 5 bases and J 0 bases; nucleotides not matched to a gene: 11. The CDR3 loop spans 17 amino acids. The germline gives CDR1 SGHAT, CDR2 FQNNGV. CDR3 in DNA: TGTGCCAGCAGCCCCTGGACTAGGGCCTCTAGCACAGATACGCAGTATTTT. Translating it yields CASSPWTRASSTDTQYF.

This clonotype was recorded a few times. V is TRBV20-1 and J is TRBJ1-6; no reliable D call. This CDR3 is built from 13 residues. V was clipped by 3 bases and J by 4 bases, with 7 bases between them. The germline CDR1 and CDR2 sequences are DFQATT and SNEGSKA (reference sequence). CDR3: CSASESYNSPLHF. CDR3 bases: TGCAGTGCTAGTGAATCTTATAATTCACCCCTCCACTTT.

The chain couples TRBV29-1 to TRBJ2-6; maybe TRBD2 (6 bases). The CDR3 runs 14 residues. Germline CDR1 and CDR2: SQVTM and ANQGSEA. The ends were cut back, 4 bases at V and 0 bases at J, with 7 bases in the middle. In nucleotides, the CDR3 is TGCAGCGTTGGTAGCGGCTCTGGGGCCAACGTCCTGACTTTC. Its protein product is CSVGSGSGANVLTF.

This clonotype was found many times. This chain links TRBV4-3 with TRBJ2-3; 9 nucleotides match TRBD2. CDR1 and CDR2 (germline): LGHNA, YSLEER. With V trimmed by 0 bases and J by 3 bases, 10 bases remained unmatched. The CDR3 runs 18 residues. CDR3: CASSQDGPAGGRTDTQYF. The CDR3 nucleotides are TGCGCCAGCAGCCAAGATGGCCCAGCGGGAGGTCGAACAGATACGCAGTATTTT.

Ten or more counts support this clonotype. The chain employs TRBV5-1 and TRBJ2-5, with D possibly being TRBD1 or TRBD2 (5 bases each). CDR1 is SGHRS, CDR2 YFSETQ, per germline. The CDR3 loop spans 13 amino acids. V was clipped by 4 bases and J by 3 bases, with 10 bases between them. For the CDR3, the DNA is TGCGCCAGCAGCCCCGGGACGGAAGAGACCCAGTACTTC. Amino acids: CASSPGTEETQYF.

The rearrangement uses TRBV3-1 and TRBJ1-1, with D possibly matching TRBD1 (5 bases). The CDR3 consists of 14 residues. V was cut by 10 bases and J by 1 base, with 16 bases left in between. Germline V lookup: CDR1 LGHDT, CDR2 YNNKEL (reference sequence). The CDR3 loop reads CATRPGHANTEAFF. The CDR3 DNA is TGTGCCACCCGGCCGGGGCACGCGAACACTGAAGCTTTCTTT.